The rows below give T cell receptor beta chains drawn from one sample of a study of shared clonotypes between healthy human individuals. Profiled with immunoSEQ multiplex PCR; TCRdb holds only in-frame clones, not every one. The table includes about 1 million clones, around 75% detected once. Sequenced input: memory CD4+ T cells sorted from blood. Source of these receptors: a man younger than 35 in good health. Each CDR3 is given with its conserved first and last residue. The order of the fields is CDR3 length, clone size, V gene, J gene, D gene, CDR3 protein, CDR3 DNA. A D gene is named only where the DNA matches it firmly. Not every row has a clone size; where given, it reads once, few, many or a size class.

13	-	TRBV6-4	TRBJ2-7	TRBD2	CASSAREGYEQYF	TGTGCCAGCAGTGCCAGGGAGGGCTACGAGCAGTACTTC
12	-	TRBV6-1	TRBJ2-3	-	CASTVASNTQYF	TGTGCCAGCACCGTGGCCAGCAATACGCAGTATTTT
16	-	TRBV7-3	TRBJ2-5	-	CASSLAPLTAQETQYF	TGTGCCAGCAGCTTAGCCCCCCTGACGGCCCAAGAGACCCAGTACTTC
15	many	TRBV27	TRBJ1-1	TRBD1	CASSSSRQGLTEAFF	TGTGCCAGCAGTTCCTCCAGACAGGGTCTCACTGAAGCTTTCTTT
15	-	TRBV18	TRBJ1-5	TRBD1	CASSQDRGSNQPQHF	TGTGCCAGCTCGCAAGACAGGGGAAGCAATCAGCCCCAGCATTTT
16	-	TRBV5-6	TRBJ1-6	-	CASSLKYGDVSSPLHF	TGTGCCAGCAGCTTGAAGTACGGAGACGTGTCCTCACCCCTCCACTTT
15	-	TRBV5-4	TRBJ1-1	-	CASSLVGQKNTEAFF	TGTGCCAGCAGCTTGGTAGGACAGAAGAACACTGAAGCTTTCTTT
15	few	TRBV6-5	TRBJ1-5	-	CASRPQGGGNQPQHF	TGTGCCAGCAGGCCACAGGGTGGGGGCAATCAGCCCCAGCATTTT
13	few	TRBV6-1	TRBJ1-1	TRBD1	CASTDRVTTEAFF	TGTGCCAGCACCGACAGGGTGACCACTGAAGCTTTCTTT
13	many	TRBV14	TRBJ2-2	-	CASRVQGTGELFF	TGTGCCAGCAGGGTCCAGGGCACCGGGGAGCTGTTTTTT
13	-	TRBV29-1	TRBJ2-7	-	CSVETEITYEQYF	TGCAGCGTTGAGACAGAAATTACCTACGAGCAGTACTTC
14	-	TRBV12-5	TRBJ1-3	-	CASGLQISGNTIYF	TGTGCTAGTGGTTTACAGATTTCTGGAAACACCATATATTTT
15	-	TRBV14	TRBJ2-5	-	CASSQRGGGQETQYF	TGTGCCAGCAGCCAAAGGGGGGGCGGACAAGAGACCCAGTACTTC
15	-	TRBV21-1	TRBJ2-1	-	CASGPKGQGYNEQFF	TGTGCCAGCGGACCTAAGGGGCAGGGGTACAATGAGCAGTTCTTC
18	-	TRBV30	TRBJ2-5	TRBD2	CAWSVRNSGRKIQETQYF	TGTGCCTGGAGTGTACGGAATAGCGGGAGGAAGATACAAGAGACCCAGTACTTC
14	-	TRBV11-3	TRBJ2-7	TRBD1	CASSLGQGADEQYF	TGTGCCAGCAGCCTAGGACAGGGGGCTGACGAGCAGTACTTC
16	-	TRBV7-2	TRBJ2-3	-	CASSLEGRASTDTQYF	TGTGCCAGCAGCTTAGAAGGCAGGGCCAGCACAGATACGCAGTATTTT
13	-	TRBV6-5	TRBJ2-3	-	CASTAVKGDTQYF	TGTGCCAGCACTGCAGTTAAAGGAGATACGCAGTATTTT
15	-	TRBV6-1	TRBJ2-2	TRBD2	CASSSAGLAAGELFF	TGTGCCAGCAGTAGCGCGGGACTAGCAGCCGGGGAGCTGTTTTTT
14	-	TRBV18	TRBJ2-1	-	CASSPLTITAEVFF	TGTGCCAGCTCACCGTTGACTATTACGGCAGAGGTGTTCTTC
17	-	TRBV30	TRBJ2-7	TRBD2	CAWSVMWTSGGLYEQYF	TGTGCCTGGAGTGTAATGTGGACTAGCGGGGGACTCTACGAGCAGTACTTC
14	once	TRBV19	TRBJ1-1	-	CASSSRDGSQGAFF	TGTGCCAGTAGTTCCCGGGACGGCTCACAGGGAGCTTTCTTT
16	-	TRBV11-2	TRBJ2-7	-	CASSSPSTWGSYEQYF	TGTGCCAGCAGCTCCCCCTCTACATGGGGCAGCTACGAGCAGTACTTC
16	once	TRBV29-1	TRBJ2-3	TRBD2	CSVQRTTGGPTDTQYF	TGCAGCGTTCAACGAACGACGGGGGGGCCCACAGATACGCAGTATTTT
13	once	TRBV6-5	TRBJ2-7	-	CASKNGGGLEQYF	TGTGCCAGCAAGAATGGGGGGGGGCTCGAGCAGTACTTC
14	-	TRBV7-9	TRBJ1-1	-	CASSWAGLETEAFF	TGTGCCAGCAGCTGGGCAGGGTTGGAAACTGAAGCTTTCTTT
11	-	TRBV19	TRBJ2-4	-	CASRTFDIQYF	TGTGCCAGTAGGACCTTTGACATTCAGTACTTC
13	-	TRBV5-1	TRBJ2-3	-	CASSPPGTDTQYF	TGCGCCAGCAGCCCCCCTGGCACAGATACGCAGTATTTT
14	-	TRBV11-3	TRBJ2-3	-	CASSWGQGIDTQYF	TGTGCCAGCAGCTGGGGTCAGGGTATAGATACGCAGTATTTT